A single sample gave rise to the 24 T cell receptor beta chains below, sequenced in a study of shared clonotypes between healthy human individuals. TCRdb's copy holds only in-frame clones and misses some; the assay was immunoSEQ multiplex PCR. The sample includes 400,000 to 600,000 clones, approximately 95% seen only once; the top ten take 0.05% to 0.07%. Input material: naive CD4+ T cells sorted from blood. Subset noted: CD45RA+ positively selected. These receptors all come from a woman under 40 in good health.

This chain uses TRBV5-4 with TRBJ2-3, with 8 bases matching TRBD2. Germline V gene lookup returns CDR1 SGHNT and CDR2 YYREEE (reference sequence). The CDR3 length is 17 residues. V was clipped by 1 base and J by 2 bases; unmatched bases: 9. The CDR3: CASSLIGGRLFTDTQYF. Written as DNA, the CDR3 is TGTGCCAGCAGCTTGATAGGCGGGAGGTTATTCACAGATACGCAGTATTTT.

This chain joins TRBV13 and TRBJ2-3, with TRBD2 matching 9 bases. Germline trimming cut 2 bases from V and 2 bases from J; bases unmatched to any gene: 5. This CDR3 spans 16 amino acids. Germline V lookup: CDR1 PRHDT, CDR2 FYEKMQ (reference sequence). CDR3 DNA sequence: TGTGCCAGCAGCTTATATCTAGCGGGGACCACAGATACGCAGTATTTT. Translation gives CASSLYLAGTTDTQYF.

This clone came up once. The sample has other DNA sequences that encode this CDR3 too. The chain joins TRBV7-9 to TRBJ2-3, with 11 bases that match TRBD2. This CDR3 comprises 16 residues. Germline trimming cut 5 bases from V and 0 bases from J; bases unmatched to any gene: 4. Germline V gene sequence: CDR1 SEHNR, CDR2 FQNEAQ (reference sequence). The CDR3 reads CASSPRLAGSTDTQYF. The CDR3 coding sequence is TGTGCCAGCAGCCCCAGACTAGCGGGAAGCACAGATACGCAGTATTTT.

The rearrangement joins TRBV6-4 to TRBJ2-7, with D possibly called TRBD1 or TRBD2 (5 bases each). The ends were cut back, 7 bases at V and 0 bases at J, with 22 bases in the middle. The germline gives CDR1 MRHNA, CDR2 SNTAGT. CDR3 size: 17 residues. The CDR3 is CASNTPPRGRTSYEQYF. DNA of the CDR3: TGTGCCAGCAATACTCCCCCGAGGGGCCGAACCTCCTACGAGCAGTACTTC.

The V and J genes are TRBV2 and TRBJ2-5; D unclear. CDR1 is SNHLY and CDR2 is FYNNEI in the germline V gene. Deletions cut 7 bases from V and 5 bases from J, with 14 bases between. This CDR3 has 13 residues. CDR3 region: CASNPALGETQYF. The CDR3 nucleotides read TGTGCCAGCAACCCAGCTCTAGGGGAGACCCAGTACTTC.

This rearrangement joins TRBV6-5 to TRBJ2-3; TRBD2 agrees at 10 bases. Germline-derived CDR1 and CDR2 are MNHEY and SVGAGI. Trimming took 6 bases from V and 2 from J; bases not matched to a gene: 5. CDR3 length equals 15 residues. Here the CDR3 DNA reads TGTGCCAGCAGCGGAACTAGCGGGAACACAGATACGCAGTATTTT. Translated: CASSGTSGNTDTQYF.

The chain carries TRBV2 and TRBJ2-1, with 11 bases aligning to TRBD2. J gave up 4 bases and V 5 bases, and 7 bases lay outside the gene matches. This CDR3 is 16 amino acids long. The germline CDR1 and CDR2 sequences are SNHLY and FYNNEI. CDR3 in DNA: TGTGCCAGCAGTTACCGGACTAGCGGGCTATACAATGAGCAGTTCTTC. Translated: CASSYRTSGLYNEQFF.

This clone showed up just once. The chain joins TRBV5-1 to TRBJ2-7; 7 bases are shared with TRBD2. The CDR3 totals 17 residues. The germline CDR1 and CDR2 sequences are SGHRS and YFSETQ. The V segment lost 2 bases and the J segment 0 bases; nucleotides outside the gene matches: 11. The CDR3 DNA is TGCGCCAGCAGCTTCAACAGAGCGGGGACCCTCTCCTACGAGCAGTACTTC. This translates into CASSFNRAGTLSYEQYF.

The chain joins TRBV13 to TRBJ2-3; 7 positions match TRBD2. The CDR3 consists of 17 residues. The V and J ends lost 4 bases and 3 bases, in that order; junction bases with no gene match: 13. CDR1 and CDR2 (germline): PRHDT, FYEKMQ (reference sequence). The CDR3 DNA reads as TGTGCCAGCAGCTGGTCCCTTGCGGGAGAAGGGACAGATACGCAGTATTTT. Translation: CASSWSLAGEGTDTQYF.

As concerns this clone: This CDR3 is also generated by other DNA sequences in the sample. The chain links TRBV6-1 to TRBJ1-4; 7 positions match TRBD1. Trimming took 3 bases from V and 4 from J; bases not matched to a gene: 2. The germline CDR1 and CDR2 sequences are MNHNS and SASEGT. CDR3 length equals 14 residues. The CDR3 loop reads CASSEDRINEKLFF. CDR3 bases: TGTGCCAGCAGTGAGGACAGGATTAATGAAAAACTGTTTTTT.

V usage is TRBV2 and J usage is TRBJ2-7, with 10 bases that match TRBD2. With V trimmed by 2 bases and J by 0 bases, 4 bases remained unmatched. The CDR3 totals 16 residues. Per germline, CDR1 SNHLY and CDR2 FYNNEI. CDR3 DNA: TGTGCCAGCAGTGAACAAGGGACTAGCGTCTCCTACGAGCAGTACTTC. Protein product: CASSEQGTSVSYEQYF.

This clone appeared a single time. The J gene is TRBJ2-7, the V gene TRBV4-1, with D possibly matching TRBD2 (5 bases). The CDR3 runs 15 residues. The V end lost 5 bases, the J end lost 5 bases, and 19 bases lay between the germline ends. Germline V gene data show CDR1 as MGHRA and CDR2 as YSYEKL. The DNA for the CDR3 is TGCGCCAGCAGCAAAAGGACTTTAGAGAGCCACGAGCAGTACTTC. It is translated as CASSKRTLESHEQYF.

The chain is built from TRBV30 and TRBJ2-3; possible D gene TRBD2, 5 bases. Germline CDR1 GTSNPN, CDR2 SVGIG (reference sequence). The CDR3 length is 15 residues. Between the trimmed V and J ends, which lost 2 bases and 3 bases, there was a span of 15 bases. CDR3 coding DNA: TGTGCCTGGAGTCATGGGCTAGCAGATACAGATACGCAGTATTTT. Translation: CAWSHGLADTDTQYF.

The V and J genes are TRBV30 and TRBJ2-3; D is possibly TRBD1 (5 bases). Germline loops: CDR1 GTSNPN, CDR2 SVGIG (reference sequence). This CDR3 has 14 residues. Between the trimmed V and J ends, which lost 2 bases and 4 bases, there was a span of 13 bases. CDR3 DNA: TGTGCCTGGAGTAGGGGTGTCGAGCCAGATACGCAGTATTTT. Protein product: CAWSRGVEPDTQYF.

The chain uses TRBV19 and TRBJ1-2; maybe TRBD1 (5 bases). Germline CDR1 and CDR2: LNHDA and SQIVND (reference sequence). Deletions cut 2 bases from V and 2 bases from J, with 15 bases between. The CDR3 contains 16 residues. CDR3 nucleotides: TGTGCCAGTAGTATATTGGGGACGAAGATGAACTATGGCTACACCTTC. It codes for CASSILGTKMNYGYTF.

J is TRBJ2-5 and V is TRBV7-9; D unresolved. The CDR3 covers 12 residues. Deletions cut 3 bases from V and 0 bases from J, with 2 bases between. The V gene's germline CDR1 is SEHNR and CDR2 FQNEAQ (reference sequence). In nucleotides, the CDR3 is TGTGCCAGCAGCTTTTACCAAGAGACCCAGTACTTC. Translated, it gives CASSFYQETQYF.

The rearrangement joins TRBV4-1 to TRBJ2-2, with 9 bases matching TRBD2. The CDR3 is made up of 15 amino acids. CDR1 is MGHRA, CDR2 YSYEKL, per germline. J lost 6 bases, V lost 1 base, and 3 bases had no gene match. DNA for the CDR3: TGCGCCAGCAGCCAAGGTAGCGGGAGCTCCGGGGAGCTGTTTTTT. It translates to CASSQGSGSSGELFF.

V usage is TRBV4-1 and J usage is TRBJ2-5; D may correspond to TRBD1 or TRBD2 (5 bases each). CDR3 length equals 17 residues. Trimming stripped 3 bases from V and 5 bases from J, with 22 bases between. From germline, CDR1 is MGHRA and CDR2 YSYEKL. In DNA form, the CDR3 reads TGCGCCAGCAGCCATGTAGACCCCAGGGAGACGGGGGAGACCCAGTACTTC. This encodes CASSHVDPRETGETQYF.

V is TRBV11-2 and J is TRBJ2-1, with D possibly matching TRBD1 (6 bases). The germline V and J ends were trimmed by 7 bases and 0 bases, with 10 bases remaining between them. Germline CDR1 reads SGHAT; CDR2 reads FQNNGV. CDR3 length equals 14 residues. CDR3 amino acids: CASTQGRSYNEQFF. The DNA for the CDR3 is TGTGCCAGCACCCAGGGGCGCTCCTACAATGAGCAGTTCTTC.

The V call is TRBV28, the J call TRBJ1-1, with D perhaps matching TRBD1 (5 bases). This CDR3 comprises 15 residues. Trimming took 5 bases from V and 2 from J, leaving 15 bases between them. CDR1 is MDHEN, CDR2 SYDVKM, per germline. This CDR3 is CASSLRGPVNTEAFF. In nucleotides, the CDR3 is TGTGCCAGCAGTCTACGGGGACCGGTAAACACTGAAGCTTTCTTT. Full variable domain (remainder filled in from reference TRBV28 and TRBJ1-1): DVKVTQSSRYLVKRTGEKVFLECVQDMDHENMFWYRQDPGLGLRLIYFSYDVKMKEKGDIPEGYSVSREKKERFSLILESASTNQTSMYLCASSLRGPVNTEAFFGQGTRLTVV.

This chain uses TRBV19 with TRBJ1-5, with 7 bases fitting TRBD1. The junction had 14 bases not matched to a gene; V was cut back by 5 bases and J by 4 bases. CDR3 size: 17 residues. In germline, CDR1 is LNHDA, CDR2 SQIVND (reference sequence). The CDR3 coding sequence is TGTGCCAGTAGTGTAGGGACGGACAGGAAAGGTAATCAGCCCCAGCATTTT. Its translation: CASSVGTDRKGNQPQHF. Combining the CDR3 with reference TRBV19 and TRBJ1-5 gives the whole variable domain DGGITQSPKYLFRKEGQNVTLSCEQNLNHDAMYWYRQDPGQGLRLIYYSQIVNDFQKGDIAEGYSVSREKKESFPLTVTSAQKNPTAFYLCASSVGTDRKGNQPQHFGDGTRLSIL.

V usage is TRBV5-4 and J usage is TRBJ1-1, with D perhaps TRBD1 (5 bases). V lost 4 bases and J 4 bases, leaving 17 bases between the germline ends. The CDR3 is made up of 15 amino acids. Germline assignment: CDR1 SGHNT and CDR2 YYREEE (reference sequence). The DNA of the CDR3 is TGTGCCAGCAGCCTATCACTGGGGGAGACCACTGAAGCTTTCTTT. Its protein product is CASSLSLGETTEAFF.

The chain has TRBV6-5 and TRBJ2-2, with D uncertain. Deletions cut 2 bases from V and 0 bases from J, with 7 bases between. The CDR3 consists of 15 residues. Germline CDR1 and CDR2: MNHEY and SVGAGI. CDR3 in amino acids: CASSYGYTNTGELFF. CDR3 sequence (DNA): TGTGCCAGCAGTTACGGGTATACGAACACCGGGGAGCTGTTTTTT.

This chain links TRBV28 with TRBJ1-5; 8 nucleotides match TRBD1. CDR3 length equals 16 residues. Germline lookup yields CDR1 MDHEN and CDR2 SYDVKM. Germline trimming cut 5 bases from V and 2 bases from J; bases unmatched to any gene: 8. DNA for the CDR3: TGTGCCAGCAGTAAGATGACAGGGGTTGGCAATCAGCCCCAGCATTTT. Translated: CASSKMTGVGNQPQHF.